The next 28 T cell receptor beta chains were all read from a single sample in a study of T cells expressing NK-cell markers. TCRdb processed the 5' RACE reads again and assigns one entry to each CDR3 protein, with no DNA. Its table records over 350,000 distinct CDR3 sequences. Sequencing input: blood T cells: a sorted CD56 or NKG2C T cell subset, CD4+ or CD8+ T cells, or bulk PBMC T cells (not recorded which). These receptors were taken from a woman between 50 and 59 years old in good health.

The chain couples TRBV6-5 to TRBJ2-3; TCRdb picks TRBD1, but there is no DNA to check that call. The CDR3 is made up of 14 amino acids. Germline values: CDR1 MNHEY, CDR2 SVGAGI. The chain's CDR3 is CASSSGTGGDTQYF.

This chain uses TRBV5-6 with TRBJ2-7; TCRdb indicates TRBD2, and absent DNA this call remains unverified. The CDR3 runs to 14 residues. Germline CDR1 SGHDT, CDR2 YYEEEE. The CDR3 protein is CASSSGTRTIEQYF.

The chain recombines TRBV20-1 with TRBJ2-3; TCRdb proposes TRBD2, but this gene call is untestable without DNA. The CDR3 length is 17 residues. From germline, CDR1 is DFQATT and CDR2 SNEGSKA (reference sequence). The CDR3 spells CSARDFTLAASRDTQYF.

The rearrangement links TRBV15 to TRBJ2-1; the TRBD1 assignment by TCRdb is unverifiable without DNA. In germline, CDR1 is LNHNV, CDR2 YYDKDF (reference sequence). This CDR3 has 13 amino acids. CDR3 in amino acids: CATSRGGTNEQFF.

The chain is built from TRBV4-1 and TRBJ2-2; without DNA, the TCRdb call of TRBD1 cannot be checked. The CDR3 is made up of 13 amino acids. Germline V gene data show CDR1 as MGHRA and CDR2 as YSYEKL. The chain's CDR3 is CASSGTVTGELFF.

This chain links TRBV6-1 with TRBJ1-4; no DNA is available, so the TRBD1 call from TCRdb remains unchecked. From germline, CDR1 is MNHNS and CDR2 SASEGT. This CDR3 comprises 13 residues. The CDR3 spells CASSEARGGELFF.

V and J are TRBV5-1 and TRBJ2-2; TCRdb's D call of TRBD1 is untestable without DNA. Germline V lookup: CDR1 SGHRS, CDR2 YFSETQ. The length of the CDR3 is 19 residues. The CDR3 loop is CASSSPGRSYPANTGELFF.

The CDR3 sequence is CASSSPGQGRDEQFF. The J gene is TRBJ2-1, the V gene TRBV7-2; TCRdb's assignment of TRBD1 cannot be checked, as there is no DNA. CDR1 is SGHTA, CDR2 FQGNSA, per germline. There are 15 residues in the CDR3.

The J gene is TRBJ2-1, the V gene TRBV14. Germline V gene sequence: CDR1 SGHDN, CDR2 FVKESK. The CDR3 has 11 residues. The chain's CDR3 is CASSRANEQFF.

The V call is TRBV24-1, the J call TRBJ2-1; checking the TCRdb D call of TRBD2 is not possible without DNA. The CDR3 loop spans 14 amino acids. Germline V CDR1 and CDR2: KGHDR, SFDVKD. The CDR3 sequence: CATSDPPEENEQFF.

This chain joins TRBV5-1 and TRBJ2-5; checking the TCRdb D call of TRBD1 is not possible without DNA. Germline V lookup: CDR1 SGHRS, CDR2 YFSETQ. This CDR3 comprises 16 residues. The chain's CDR3 is CASSIDREKRQETQYF.

The chain links TRBV12-3 or TRBV12-4 to TRBJ2-1; TCRdb gives TRBD2 as the D gene, but with no DNA this cannot be confirmed. The CDR3 is 15 amino acids. The CDR3 region is CASTHGAGGKNEQFF.

This sequence joins TRBV30 and TRBJ1-1. From germline, CDR1 is GTSNPN and CDR2 SVGIG (reference sequence). CDR3 length: 14 residues. The CDR3 loop is CAWSVQGSSTEAFF.

This chain uses TRBV4-1 with TRBJ2-1; TCRdb indicates TRBD2, and absent DNA this call remains unverified. This CDR3 spans 17 amino acids. Germline V gene data show CDR1 as MGHRA and CDR2 as YSYEKL. The CDR3 spells CASSQEEGTSGYNEQFF.

CDR3 amino acids: CSARRLTGRLGETQYF. The chain links TRBV20-1 to TRBJ2-5; there is no DNA to check the TCRdb D call of TRBD1. The CDR3 totals 16 residues. Germline V gene lookup returns CDR1 DFQATT and CDR2 SNEGSKA (reference sequence).

The CDR3 region is CASSHIGQLQETQYF. The genes are TRBV5-1 and TRBJ2-5; TCRdb indicates TRBD1, and absent DNA this call remains unverified. Germline V lookup: CDR1 SGHRS, CDR2 YFSETQ. The CDR3 totals 15 residues.

This CDR3 is CASSRDRLNEKLFF. The chain joins TRBV7-6 to TRBJ1-4; TCRdb selects TRBD1, and the lack of DNA leaves this call unchecked. Germline CDR1 reads SGHVS; CDR2 reads FNYEAQ. CDR3 length: 14 residues.

The chain carries TRBV4-2 and TRBJ1-2; TCRdb's D gene call, TRBD1, goes unchecked for lack of DNA. The CDR3 extends over 16 amino acids. Germline CDR1 and CDR2: LGHNA and YNFKEQ. Here the CDR3 reads CASSQGRGTANYGYTF.

The rearrangement links TRBV20-1 to TRBJ2-1; TCRdb gives TRBD2 as the D gene, but with no DNA this cannot be confirmed. This CDR3 region has 14 residues. Germline lookup yields CDR1 DFQATT and CDR2 SNEGSKA (reference sequence). Here the CDR3 reads CSARLAGRYNEQFF.

The chain uses TRBV11-2 and TRBJ2-2; without DNA, the TCRdb call of TRBD1 cannot be checked. The CDR3 sequence is 15 residues long. Germline values: CDR1 SGHAT, CDR2 FQNNGV. CDR3 amino acids: CASSLQGGNTGELFF.

The chain employs TRBV13 and TRBJ2-3; TCRdb reports TRBD2, a call that lacks DNA to check it against. The CDR3 is made up of 15 amino acids. The V gene's germline CDR1 is PRHDT and CDR2 FYEKMQ (reference sequence). The CDR3 loop is CASSLVSGNTDTQYF.

V is TRBV14 and J is TRBJ2-3; checking the TCRdb D call of TRBD1 is not possible without DNA. CDR1 is SGHDN, CDR2 FVKESK, per germline. There are 16 residues in the CDR3. CDR3: CASSQEGGGLEDTQYF.

The J gene is TRBJ1-5, the V gene TRBV20-1; TCRdb designates TRBD1, a call that cannot be tested without DNA. Germline CDR1 DFQATT, CDR2 SNEGSKA (reference sequence). This CDR3 has 13 residues. The CDR3 sequence is CSARRDGNQPQHF.

The V call is TRBV10-2, the J call TRBJ2-2; TCRdb selects TRBD1, and the lack of DNA leaves this call unchecked. The CDR3 extends over 14 amino acids. Germline V gene lookup returns CDR1 WSHSY and CDR2 SAAADI. The CDR3 region is CASRVIGAVGELFF.

The chain has TRBV13 and TRBJ2-3; the TCRdb call, TRBD2, lacks DNA for checking. The CDR3 consists of 20 residues. Looked up from germline, CDR1 is PRHDT and CDR2 is FYEKMQ (reference sequence). CDR3: CASSTSTSGSLPLSTDTQYF.

The genes are TRBV30 and TRBJ2-1; the TRBD1 assignment by TCRdb is unverifiable without DNA. CDR3 length: 11 amino acids. Germline CDR1 GTSNPN, CDR2 SVGIG (reference sequence). CDR3 residues: CASPGGDEQFF.

The V gene is TRBV29-1, the J gene TRBJ2-7; TCRdb picks TRBD2, but there is no DNA to check that call. Germline V CDR1 and CDR2: SQVTM, ANQGSEA. This CDR3 has 13 residues. This chain's CDR3 is CSVELAEAYEQYF.

The chain uses TRBV6-5 and TRBJ1-4; with no DNA, the TCRdb D assignment of TRBD1 cannot be verified. Germline CDR1 is MNHEY and CDR2 is SVGAGI. The CDR3 totals 14 residues. The CDR3 spells CASSSTGQSEKLFF.